One and the same sample provided the 30 T cell receptor beta chains below, sequenced in a study of control samples from healthy donors and cancer patients. Sequencing was performed with immunoSEQ multiplex PCR; in TCRdb, only in-frame clones are kept and a portion is missing. The sample lists some 130,000 clones, approximately 90% occurring once. The sequencing sample was made of blood. These receptors came from a man aged 18 to 35 in good health.

The DNA for the CDR3 is TGTGCAAGTCGCCCGCGGGGGGTCTTT. Protein: CASRPRGVF. This chain links TRBV12-2 with TRBJ1-1. TRBV12-2 is recorded as a pseudogene. This CDR3 is built from 9 residues.

V is TRBV7-6 and J is TRBJ2-1; 8 nucleotides align to TRBD1. V lost 0 bases, J lost 8 bases, and 9 bases stayed unmatched. The germline CDR1 and CDR2 sequences are SGHVS and FNYEAQ. The CDR3 is 16 amino acids. CDR3 in amino acids: CASSLALQDRVDEQFF. Here the CDR3 DNA reads TGTGCCAGCAGCTTAGCGCTCCAGGACAGGGTCGATGAGCAGTTCTTC.

The V call is TRBV7-9, the J call TRBJ1-4; D is ambiguous. V lost 1 base, J lost 8 bases, and 14 bases lay in between. Per the germline V gene, CDR1 is SEHNR and CDR2 is FQNEAQ (reference sequence). The CDR3 sequence is 15 residues long. For the CDR3, the DNA is TGTGCCAGCAGCTTAGACTTTACCACATGGGAAAAACTGTTTTTT. Its translation: CASSLDFTTWEKLFF.

V gene TRBV7-9 combines with J gene TRBJ1-1; D possibly corresponds to TRBD1 (6 bases). V gave up 1 base and J gave up 10 bases, with 13 bases separating them. The V gene's germline CDR1 is SEHNR and CDR2 FQNEAQ (reference sequence). This CDR3 has 13 amino acids. As DNA, the CDR3 is TGTGCCAGCAGCTTAGGTAGGACAGAAGGAGCTTTCTTT. Translation gives CASSLGRTEGAFF.

This chain connects TRBV5-5 to TRBJ1-2, with D possibly TRBD1 on 6 matching bases. The CDR3 has 16 amino acids. The germline CDR1 and CDR2 sequences are SGHKS and YYEKEE (reference sequence). V was pared by 1 base and J by 4 bases, with 17 bases between. CDR3 protein: CASSLRGGRDTYGYTF. The CDR3, as DNA: TGTGCCAGCAGCTTGCGAGGGGGGCGGGACACCTATGGCTACACCTTC.

V usage is TRBV6-1 and J usage is TRBJ2-1; the D gene could be TRBD1 or TRBD2 (5 bases each). In germline, CDR1 is MNHNS, CDR2 SASEGT. Trimming removed 3 bases at V and 5 bases at J, with 8 bases between. This CDR3 is 13 amino acids long. The chain's CDR3 is CASSDGTHNEQFF. In DNA, the CDR3 is TGTGCCAGCAGTGATGGGACCCACAATGAGCAGTTCTTC.

The chain carries TRBV27 and TRBJ2-5; no clear D gene. Trimming shortened V by 5 bases and J by 3 bases, and 4 bases separated the two germline ends. Germline V gene sequence: CDR1 MNHEY, CDR2 SMNVEV (reference sequence). The CDR3 has 11 residues. Written as DNA, the CDR3 is TGTGCCAGCAGTGGAAAAGAGACCCAGTACTTC. Protein sequence: CASSGKETQYF.

V is TRBV2 and J is TRBJ1-1, with 9 nucleotides matching TRBD1. Germline-derived CDR1 and CDR2 are SNHLY and FYNNEI. Unmatched junction bases numbered 7, after V lost 6 bases and J lost 2 bases. This CDR3 comprises 15 residues. CDR3 region: CASRRRGQGNTEAFF. CDR3 DNA: TGTGCCAGCAGGCGCCGGGGACAGGGAAACACTGAAGCTTTCTTT.

The chain couples TRBV13 to TRBJ2-7; D not resolved. This CDR3 region has 13 residues. Trimming stripped 0 bases from V and 6 bases from J, with 9 bases between. Germline V lookup: CDR1 PRHDT, CDR2 FYEKMQ (reference sequence). The CDR3 loop is CASSLGGRPEQYF. In nucleotides, the CDR3 is TGTGCCAGCAGCTTAGGGGGCCGGCCCGAGCAGTACTTC. Variable domain in full (rest from reference TRBV13 and TRBJ2-7): AAGVIQSPRHLIKEKRETATLKCYPIPRHDTVYWYQQGPGQDPQFLISFYEKMQSDKGSIPDRFSAQQFSDYHSELNMSSLELGDSALYFCASSLGGRPEQYFGPGTRLTVT.

The V gene is TRBV3-1 (or the pseudogene TRBV3-2), the J gene TRBJ2-1, with D perhaps given as TRBD1 or TRBD2 (6 bases each). V gave up 4 bases and J gave up 1 base, with 11 bases separating them. CDR1 is LGHDT, CDR2 YNNKEL, per germline (reference sequence). This CDR3 is built from 15 residues. CDR3 DNA: TGTGCCAGCAGCCGAAGGGGGGCGTCCTACAATGAGCAGTTCTTC. As protein: CASSRRGASYNEQFF.

The gene calls are TRBV9 and TRBJ1-2, with D possibly being TRBD1 (5 bases). Trimming stripped 6 bases from V and 2 bases from J, with 14 bases between. CDR1 SGDLS and CDR2 YYNGEE come from the germline V gene. The CDR3 contains 14 residues. CDR3 sequence reads: CASTRGDFNYGYTF. CDR3 in DNA: TGTGCCAGCACGCGAGGGGACTTCAACTATGGCTACACCTTC.

In its sample, this clone was seen once. The genes are TRBV6-4 and TRBJ2-1; tentatively, D is TRBD1 (5 bases). V lost 3 bases, J lost 7 bases, and 13 bases lay in between. Germline CDR1 is MRHNA and CDR2 is SNTAGT. The CDR3 sequence is 14 residues long. The CDR3 region is CASSDEEGVNEQFF. For the CDR3, the DNA is TGTGCCAGCAGTGATGAGGAAGGGGTGAATGAGCAGTTCTTC.

CDR3 in DNA: TGTGCCAGCAGTCAGTCCTACGAGCAGTACTTC. The encoded protein is CASSQSYEQYF. The rearrangement links TRBV2 to TRBJ2-7; no clear D gene. With 5 bases removed from V and 1 base from J, the gap between germline ends came to 3 bases. CDR1 and CDR2 from the germline V gene are SNHLY and FYNNEI. This CDR3 region has 11 residues. The variable domain in full, with the rest retrieved from reference TRBV2 and TRBJ2-7, is EPEVTQTPSHQVTQMGQEVILRCVPISNHLYFYWYRQILGQKVEFLVSFYNNEISEKSEIFDDQFSVERPDGSNFTLKIRSTKLEDSAMYFCASSQSYEQYFGPGTRLTVT.

This rearrangement joins TRBV12-5 to TRBJ1-1; D may be TRBD1 (5 bases). The length of the CDR3 is 15 residues. Trimming took 5 bases from V and 4 from J, leaving 17 bases between them. CDR1 and CDR2 from the germline V gene are LGHNT and FRNRAP. The CDR3 DNA sequence: TGTGCTAGTGGTAACGACCCCGTGGGGGGCACTGAAGCTTTCTTT. Amino acids: CASGNDPVGGTEAFF.

V is TRBV27 and J is TRBJ1-6; D is unresolved. The CDR3 is made up of 14 amino acids. V gave up 7 bases and J gave up 9 bases, with 16 bases separating them. Germline V lookup: CDR1 MNHEY, CDR2 SMNVEV (reference sequence). The CDR3 DNA reads as TGTGCCAGCACCGAAGGTCCGCTTCGTTCACCCCTCCACTTT. Translating it yields CASTEGPLRSPLHF.

This chain connects TRBV14 to TRBJ2-7, with 9 bases lining up with TRBD1. The CDR3 consists of 14 residues. The junction had 6 bases not matched to a gene; V was cut back by 4 bases and J by 5 bases. The germline gives CDR1 SGHDN, CDR2 FVKESK. CDR3 nucleotide sequence: TGTGCCAGCAGCCTTCCGGGACAGGGCCACGAGCAGTACTTC. This translates into CASSLPGQGHEQYF.

This clone was seen only once. V and J are TRBV30 and TRBJ1-4, with TRBD1 as a possible D gene (6 bases). V was pared by 4 bases and J by 10 bases, with 19 bases between. The germline gives CDR1 GTSNPN, CDR2 SVGIG (reference sequence). The length of the CDR3 is 14 residues. The CDR3 spells CAWKRTARPGKLFF. In DNA, the CDR3 is TGTGCCTGGAAACGGACAGCCCGTCCTGGAAAACTGTTTTTT.

The chain employs TRBV6-4 and TRBJ2-3, with D possibly matching TRBD2 (5 bases). This CDR3 spans 14 amino acids. Looked up from germline, CDR1 is MRHNA and CDR2 is SNTAGT. With 3 bases removed from V and 2 bases from J, the gap between germline ends came to 9 bases. CDR3 nucleotides: TGTGCCAGCAGTGAGACGGGGTCCACAGATACGCAGTATTTT. The encoded protein is CASSETGSTDTQYF.

J is TRBJ2-1 and V is TRBV6-5, with TRBD1 as a possible D gene (5 bases). The V end was cut by 7 bases, the J end by 4 bases, with 11 bases between. CDR1 and CDR2 (germline): MNHEY, SVGAGI. The CDR3 has 13 amino acids. The CDR3, as DNA: TGTGCCAGCAAGAGACCAGGGTACAATGAGCAGTTCTTC. Translation gives CASKRPGYNEQFF.

This chain connects TRBV9 to TRBJ2-7; D is unresolved. In germline, CDR1 is SGDLS, CDR2 YYNGEE. CDR3 length equals 14 residues. Trimming removed 0 bases at V and 2 bases at J, with 9 bases between. The CDR3 sequence: CASSVGGSPYEQYF. DNA for the CDR3: TGTGCCAGCAGCGTAGGTGGGTCTCCCTACGAGCAGTACTTC. Based on the CDR3 plus reference TRBV9 and TRBJ2-7, the full variable domain is DSGVTQTPKHLITATGQRVTLRCSPRSGDLSVYWYQQSLDQGLQFLIQYYNGEERAKGNILERFSAQQFPDLHSELNLSSLELGDSALYFCASSVGGSPYEQYFGPGTRLTVT.

The sample holds one count of this clone. This chain links TRBV12-3 or TRBV12-4 with TRBJ1-2; 8 nucleotides align to TRBD1. After removal of 6 bases from V and 7 bases from J, the junction contained 7 bases not matched to a gene. The CDR3 is 13 amino acids. The CDR3 coding sequence is TGTGCCAGCAGCCCAGACAGGGGTGGTGGCTACACCTTC. Amino acids: CASSPDRGGGYTF.

This sequence joins TRBV7-2 and TRBJ1-1; tentatively, D is TRBD1 (6 bases). V shed 5 bases and J shed 5 bases, with 18 bases lying between them. There are 15 residues in the CDR3. In germline, CDR1 is SGHTA, CDR2 FQGNSA. The CDR3 bases are TGTGCCAGCAGCCGCGACCACACAGGGAGTACTGAAGCTTTCTTT. This translates into CASSRDHTGSTEAFF. The full variable domain, rest sourced from reference TRBV7-2 and TRBJ1-1, is GAGVSQSPSNKVTEKGKDVELRCDPISGHTALYWYRQSLGQGLEFLIYFQGNSAPDKSGLPSDRFSAERTGGSVSTLTIQRTQQEDSAVYLCASSRDHTGSTEAFFGQGTRLTVV.

The chain recombines TRBV2 with TRBJ1-2; D not certain. The V gene lost 7 bases and the J gene lost 2 bases, with 17 bases spanning the gap. Germline V gene lookup returns CDR1 SNHLY and CDR2 FYNNEI. The CDR3 spans 15 residues. The CDR3 DNA follows: TGTGCCAGCACCCACCCCGGGAGGGTGAACTATGGCTACACCTTC. Translation gives CASTHPGRVNYGYTF.

J is TRBJ1-6 and V is TRBV5-8; D gene ambiguous. V was pared by 4 bases and J by 0 bases, with 11 bases between. This CDR3 is 16 amino acids long. The germline gives CDR1 SGHTS, CDR2 YDEGEE. CDR3 nucleotides: TGTGCCAGCAGCCGGACGGAAAGCTCCTATAATTCACCCCTCCACTTT. Its protein is CASSRTESSYNSPLHF.

This chain joins TRBV11-1 and TRBJ1-1; D possibly corresponds to TRBD1 (5 bases). V dropped 4 bases and J dropped 4 bases, with 13 bases sitting between them. Germline values: CDR1 SGHAT, CDR2 FQDESV (reference sequence). The CDR3 totals 14 residues. The CDR3 region is CASSSIRGGTEAFF. CDR3 in DNA: TGTGCCAGCAGCTCCATACGGGGCGGCACTGAAGCTTTCTTT. Full variable domain (rest looked up from reference TRBV11-1 and TRBJ1-1): EAEVAQSPRYKITEKSQAVAFWCDPISGHATLYWYRQILGQGPELLVQFQDESVVDDSQLPKDRFSAERLKGVDSTLKIQPAELGDSAMYLCASSSIRGGTEAFFGQGTRLTVV.

The chain employs TRBV6-5 and TRBJ2-7, with D unclear. Trimming left V 6 bases short and J 2 bases short, with 17 bases between. Germline V gene data show CDR1 as MNHEY and CDR2 as SVGAGI. This CDR3 is 15 amino acids long. CDR3 nucleotide sequence: TGTGCCAGCAGCCCGAAGGCCCCCAGCCCCTACGAGCAGTACTTC. This translates into CASSPKAPSPYEQYF.

The V and J genes are TRBV2 and TRBJ1-2; D is unclear. CDR3 length: 11 residues. V lost 4 bases and J 4 bases, leaving 4 bases between the germline ends. Germline CDR1 reads SNHLY; CDR2 reads FYNNEI. CDR3 coding DNA: TGTGCCAGCAGTGTTGGCTATGGCTACACCTTC. Protein: CASSVGYGYTF.

This clone was seen only a few times. V usage is TRBV7-9 and J usage is TRBJ2-3; D is unresolved. The length of the CDR3 is 13 residues. In germline, CDR1 is SEHNR, CDR2 FQNEAQ (reference sequence). V was cut by 5 bases and J by 4 bases, with 10 bases left in between. For the CDR3, the DNA is TGTGCCAGCAGCCCAAAAGGCCCAGATACGCAGTATTTT. Its protein product is CASSPKGPDTQYF.

The rearrangement links TRBV5-1 to TRBJ2-7; TRBD1 matches at 7 bases. V lost 4 bases to trimming and J lost 7 bases; unmatched junction nucleotides: 5. Looked up from germline, CDR1 is SGHRS and CDR2 is YFSETQ. The CDR3 spans 12 residues. CDR3 DNA: TGCGCCAGCAGCCCCCAGGGGGAAGAGCAGTACTTC. Protein sequence: CASSPQGEEQYF.

This clone was recorded once. The chain carries TRBV3-1 (or the pseudogene TRBV3-2) and TRBJ2-7; 7 bases are shared with TRBD2. Trimming cost V 5 bases and J 4 bases; bases outside gene matches: 5. CDR1 is LGHDT, CDR2 YNNKEL, per germline (reference sequence). The CDR3 loop spans 13 amino acids. CDR3 bases: TGTGCCAGCAGCGGACTAGTAAGTTACGAGCAGTACTTC. As protein: CASSGLVSYEQYF.